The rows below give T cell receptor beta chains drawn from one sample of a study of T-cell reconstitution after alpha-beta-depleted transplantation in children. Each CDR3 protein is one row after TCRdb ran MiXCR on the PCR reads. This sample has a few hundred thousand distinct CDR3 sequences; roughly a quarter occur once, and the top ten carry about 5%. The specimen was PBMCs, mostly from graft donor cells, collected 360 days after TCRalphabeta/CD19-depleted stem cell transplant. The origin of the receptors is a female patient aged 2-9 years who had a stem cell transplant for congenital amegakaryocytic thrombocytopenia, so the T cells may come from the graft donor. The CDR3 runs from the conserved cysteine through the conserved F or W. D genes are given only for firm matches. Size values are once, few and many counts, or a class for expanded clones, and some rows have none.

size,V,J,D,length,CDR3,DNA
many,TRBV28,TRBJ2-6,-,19,CASSQHKSVGPSGANVLTF,TGTGCCAGCAGTCAACACAAGAGTGTGGGGCCCTCTGGGGCCAACGTCCTGACTTTC
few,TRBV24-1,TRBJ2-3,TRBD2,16,CATSDWDGGAGDTQYF,TGTGCCACCAGTGATTGGGACGGGGGGGCCGGAGATACGCAGTATTTT
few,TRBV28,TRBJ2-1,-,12,CASTLGYNEQFF,TGTGCCAGCACACTGGGGTACAATGAGCAGTTCTTC
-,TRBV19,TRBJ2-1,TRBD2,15,CASIGSGIVYNEQFF,TGTGCCAGTATAGGGAGCGGGATTGTTTACAATGAGCAGTTCTTC
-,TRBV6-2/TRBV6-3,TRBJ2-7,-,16,CASSYRSLRVPYEQYF,TGTGCCAGCAGTTACCGATCCCTTCGGGTCCCCTACGAGCAGTACTTC
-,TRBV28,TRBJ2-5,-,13,CASSFSGRETQYF,TGTGCCAGCAGTTTTAGTGGGAGAGAGACCCAGTACTTC
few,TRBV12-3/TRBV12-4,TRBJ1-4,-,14,CASSFTTGLEKLFF,TGTGCCAGCAGTTTCACCACAGGCCTTGAAAAACTGTTTTTT
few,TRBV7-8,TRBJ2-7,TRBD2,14,CASSLQRDSYEQYF,TGTGCCAGCAGCCTTCAGCGGGACTCCTACGAGCAGTACTTC
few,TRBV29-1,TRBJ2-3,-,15,CSVASGTNNRPPQYF,TGCAGCGTCGCCTCGGGGACGAACAATCGCCCTCCGCAGTATTTT
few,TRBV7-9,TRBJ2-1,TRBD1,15,CASSFRTGGYNEQFF,TGTGCCAGCAGCTTTCGGACAGGGGGTTACAATGAGCAGTTCTTC
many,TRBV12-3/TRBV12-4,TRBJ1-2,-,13,CASSLRGVYGYTF,TGTGCCAGCAGTTTAAGGGGCGTCTATGGCTACACCTTC
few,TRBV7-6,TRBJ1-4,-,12,CASTRGRGKLFF,TGTGCCAGCACCAGGGGACGAGGGAAACTGTTTTTT
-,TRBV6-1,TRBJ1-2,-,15,CASRTGPEIHYGYTF,TGTGCCAGCCGTACGGGTCCAGAGATTCACTATGGCTACACCTTC
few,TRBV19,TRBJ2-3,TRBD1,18,CASSFNYAGTGVADTQYF,TGTGCCAGTAGTTTCAACTACGCCGGGACAGGGGTGGCAGATACGCAGTATTTT
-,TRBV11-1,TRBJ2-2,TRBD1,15,CASSRDRARNGELFF,TGTGCCAGCAGCCGGGACAGGGCGAGAAACGGGGAGCTGTTTTTT
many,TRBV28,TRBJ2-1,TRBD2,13,CASRGAGGNEQFF,TGTGCCAGCAGAGGAGCGGGAGGCAATGAGCAGTTCTTC
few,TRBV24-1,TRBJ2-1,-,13,CATSDQGLNEQFF,TGTGCCACCAGTGACCAGGGGCTGAATGAGCAGTTCTTC
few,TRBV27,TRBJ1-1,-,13,CAGIRDGNTEAFF,TGTGCCGGAATCCGGGACGGTAACACTGAAGCTTTCTTT
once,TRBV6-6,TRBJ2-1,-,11,CASRQNNEQFF,TGTGCCAGCAGACAAAACAATGAGCAGTTCTTC
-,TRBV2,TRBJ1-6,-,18,CASSIPRAERLGRSTLHF,TGTGCCAGCAGTATCCCAAGGGCGGAAAGGTTGGGGAGGTCCACCCTCCACTTT
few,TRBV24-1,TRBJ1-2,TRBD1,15,CATSDSSAGGYGYTF,TGTGCCACCAGTGATTCCAGTGCAGGGGGCTATGGCTACACCTTC
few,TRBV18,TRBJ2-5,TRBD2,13,CASSPGLAETQYF,TGTGCCAGCTCGCCCGGACTAGCGGAGACCCAGTACTTC
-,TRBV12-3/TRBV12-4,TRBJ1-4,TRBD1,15,CASSDRGRTNEKLFF,TGTGCCAGCAGTGACAGGGGTCGAACTAATGAAAAACTGTTTTTT
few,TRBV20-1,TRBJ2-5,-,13,CSVLPASQETQYF,TGCAGTGTTTTACCTGCCTCTCAAGAGACCCAGTACTTC
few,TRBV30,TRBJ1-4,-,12,CASPATNEKLFF,TGTGCCTCCCCAGCAACTAATGAAAAACTGTTTTTT
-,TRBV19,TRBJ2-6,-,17,CATELTGTFSGANVLTF,TGTGCCACCGAACTTACGGGGACATTTTCTGGGGCCAACGTCCTGACTTTC
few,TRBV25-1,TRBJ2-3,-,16,CASSPGGAGGGDTQYF,TGTGCCAGCAGCCCCGGGGGGGCAGGGGGCGGCGATACGCAGTATTTT
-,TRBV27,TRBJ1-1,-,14,CASSSRGQNTEAFF,TGTGCCAGCAGTTCAAGGGGACAGAACACTGAAGCTTTCTTT
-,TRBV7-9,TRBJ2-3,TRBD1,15,CASSLSRGRSDTQYF,TGTGCCAGCAGCTTATCGAGGGGGCGGTCAGATACGCAGTATTTT
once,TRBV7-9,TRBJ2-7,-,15,CASSASLTFSYEQYF,TGTGCCAGCAGCGCCTCACTCACATTCTCCTACGAGCAGTACTTC
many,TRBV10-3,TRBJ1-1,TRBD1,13,CAIRRDRNTEAFF,TGTGCCATCAGAAGGGACAGAAACACTGAAGCTTTCTTT
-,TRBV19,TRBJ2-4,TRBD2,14,CASSIGLADHIQYF,TGTGCCAGTAGTATCGGACTAGCGGATCACATTCAGTACTTC
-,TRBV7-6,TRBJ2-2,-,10,CASGGGELFF,TGTGCCAGCGGCGGCGGGGAGCTGTTTTTT
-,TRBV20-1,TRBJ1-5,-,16,CSARDSGSIGNQPQHF,TGCAGTGCTAGAGATTCGGGGTCGATCGGCAATCAGCCCCAGCATTTT
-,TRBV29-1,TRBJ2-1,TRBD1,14,CSVDPAGQGNEQFF,TGCAGCGTTGACCCAGCGGGACAGGGGAATGAGCAGTTCTTC
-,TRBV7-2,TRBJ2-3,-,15,CASSLAWANTDTQYF,TGTGCCAGCAGCTTAGCGTGGGCAAACACAGATACGCAGTATTTT
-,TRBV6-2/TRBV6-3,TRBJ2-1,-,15,CASSYFGGVGNEQFF,TGTGCCAGCAGTTACTTCGGGGGAGTTGGTAATGAGCAGTTCTTC
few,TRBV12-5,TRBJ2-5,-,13,CASGLSGTETQYF,TGTGCTAGTGGTTTGTCAGGGACGGAGACCCAGTACTTC